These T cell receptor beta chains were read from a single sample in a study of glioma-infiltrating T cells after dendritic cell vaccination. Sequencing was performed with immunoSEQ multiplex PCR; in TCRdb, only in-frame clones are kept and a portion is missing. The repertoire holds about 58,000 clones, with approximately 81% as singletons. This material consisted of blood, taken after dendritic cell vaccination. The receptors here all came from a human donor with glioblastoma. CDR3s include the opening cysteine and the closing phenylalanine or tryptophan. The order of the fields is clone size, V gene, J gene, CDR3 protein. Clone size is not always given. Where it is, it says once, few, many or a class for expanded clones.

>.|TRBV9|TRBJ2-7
CASSVAGEPSYEQYF
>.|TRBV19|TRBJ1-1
CASSRIRGGAFF
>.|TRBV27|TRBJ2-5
CASSPSTGIVTQYF
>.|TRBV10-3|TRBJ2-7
CAIRSPEAYEQYF
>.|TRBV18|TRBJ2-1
CASSPYLAGGLNEQFF
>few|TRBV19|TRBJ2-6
CASSIPQGSGANVLTF
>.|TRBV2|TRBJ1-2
CASSARFGGGYGYTF
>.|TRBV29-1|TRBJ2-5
CSVGGHEETQYF
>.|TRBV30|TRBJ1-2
CAWSVGDYDGYTF
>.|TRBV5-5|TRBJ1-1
CASSGLGQGNTEAFF
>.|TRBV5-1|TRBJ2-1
CASSLIAGQGNEQFF
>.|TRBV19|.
CASSIGTEGYEQYF
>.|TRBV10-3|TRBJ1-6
CAIRGTASNSPLHF
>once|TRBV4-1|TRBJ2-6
CASLGKGLNSGANVLTF
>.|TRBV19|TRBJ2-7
CASSIVLAGRYEQYF
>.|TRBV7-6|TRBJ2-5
CASSRDRPPAGGLETQYF
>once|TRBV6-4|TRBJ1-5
CASSDSNLSTLYSNQPQHF
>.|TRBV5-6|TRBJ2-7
CASSMRGTSGREQYF
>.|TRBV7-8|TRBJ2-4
CASSPWTGFKNIQYF
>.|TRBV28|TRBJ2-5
CASSSPAGGRETQYF
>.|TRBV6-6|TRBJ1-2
CASSYSNRGLGYGYTF
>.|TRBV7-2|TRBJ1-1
CASQSGTVNTEAFF
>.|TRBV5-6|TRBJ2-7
CASRTGTGVYEQYF
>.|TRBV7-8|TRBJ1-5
CASSLRGNQPQHF
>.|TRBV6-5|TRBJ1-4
CASSRKDTREKLFF
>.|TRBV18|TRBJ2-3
CASSPGRIAGTDTQYF
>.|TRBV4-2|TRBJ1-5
CASSQDLGGQGQPQHF
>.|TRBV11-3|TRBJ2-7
CASSSRVGTWEQYF
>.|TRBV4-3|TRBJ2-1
CASSLAESSYNEQFF
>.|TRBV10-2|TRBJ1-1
CASSGSTGTSLNEAFF
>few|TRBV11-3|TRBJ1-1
CASSLFSVTNTEAFF
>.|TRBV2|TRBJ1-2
CASHTGYGYTF
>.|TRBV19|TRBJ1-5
CASRVTGNGNQPQHF
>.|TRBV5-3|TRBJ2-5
CARSFPKRGATRETQYF
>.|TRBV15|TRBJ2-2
CATSRVPGLETGELFF
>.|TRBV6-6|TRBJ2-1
CASSYSEVLGQFF